This entry is about one T cell receptor (beta chain). Its cognate antigen has yet to be identified. No much larger clone is present one base from it, and per-base qualities are unavailable. Collaborating institutions collected whole blood in K2EDTA tubes following their own protocols. Collaborator samples were shipped for TCRbeta analysis as frozen whole blood, isolated PBMCs, or DNA extracted from either sample type. CDR1 and CDR2, looked up from the germline V gene, are MNHEY and SVGEGT. V lost 2 bases and J lost 1 base, and the count of bases not matched to a germline gene is 20. The CDR3 goes from the cysteine to the phenylalanine over 21 residues. The retained sequence is limited to the CDR3, 63 bases, with the frame set at the first base. These data come from a study of blood T cell repertoires in COVID-19 (TCRdb year 2020). A note on the overall study: Samples covering the acute and convalescent phases of COVID-19 were provided by collaborators in the United States, Italy and Spain. The material from the prospective study consisted of cDNA or gDNA derived from T cells, B-cell-depleted T cells, or PBMCs. Subjects who had been exposed to COVID-19, were actively infected with it, or had recovered from it provided the deeply sampled blood TCRbeta repertoires that made up the dataset. A freely available public database, intended as a resource for researchers studying the immune response to SARS-CoV-2, is where the repertoires were released. The samples were drawn from the first 160 participants of the ongoing ImmuneRACE study and from 950 to 1,500 subjects provided by 6 global collaborators. A de-identified subject ID, COVID-19 status, age in years and sex were almost always included in the sample metadata. Where HLA class I and class II types were available, the types were taken from metadata supplied by the sample provider, not from assay-based typing. General conclusions and limits of the study: Clinical and demographic metadata were provided uncurated, with the amount varying by source and participant.

The immunoSEQ Assay, a bias-controlled multiplex PCR, was used to amplify TCRbeta CDR3 regions from genomic DNA. Per the authors' processing: Within the assay, amplification of reference gene primers was used to estimate how many nucleated cells each sample contained. To quantify the absolute abundance of each unique TCRbeta CDR3 rearrangement, sequence reads were collapsed and filtered. For each sample, productive Simpson clonality was calculated by taking the square root of Simpson's diversity index across productive rearrangements. TCRdb provides this immuneACCESS table in a form limited to in-frame rearrangements. Some clones are lacking; in checked studies, under half of them reflect an unresolved V gene, and why the rest are absent is not known. Clone size and V and J calls were adopted from that table, with D and trimming inferred from the DNA. The sample has about 120,000 clones on record, roughly 89% of them singletons. Together, the top ten hold approximately 2.3% of the sample.

The TCR was taken from a woman between 50 and 59 years old with acute or convalescent COVID-19. The sequencing input was peripheral blood. The chain joins TRBV6-2 or TRBV6-3 to TRBJ2-3, and 8 bases in between align with TRBD1. The CDR3 is CASSYTPYLIPGTGRTDTQYF. The DNA sequence follows: TGTGCCAGCAGTTACACTCCTTACCTTATACCCGGGACAGGCCGCACAGATACGCAGTATTTT.